The TCR beta chain described here comes from a study of cytotoxic CD8 clonotypes in ibrutinib-treated CLL. In the study overall: Sequenced samples delivered averages of roughly 250,000 productive templates and around 100,000 productive rearrangements. Study observations and caveats: Rising at ibrutinib response, clonality subsequently fell back toward baseline at progression.

V dropped 4 bases and J dropped 7 bases, with 15 bases sitting between them. The germline gives CDR1 GTSNPN, CDR2 SVGIG (reference sequence). CDR3 length: 13 amino acids. Clones were read by immunoSEQ multiplex PCR, and TCRdb kept only the in-frame ones, dropping some. The sample records 150,000 or so clones, about 78% being singletons. Notes on this clone: Its specificity is not known.

Genomic DNA for TCR beta libraries, approximately 2 micrograms, came from cryopreserved PBMCs. The receptor was isolated from a human donor with chronic lymphocytic leukemia. The V call is TRBV30, the J call TRBJ2-3; perhaps D is TRBD1 or TRBD2 (5 bases each). This material consisted of PBMCs, taken after 24 months of ibrutinib treatment. The CDR3 nucleotides are TGTGCCTGGACCTCCACGGGACCGAATACGCAGTATTTT. Translated: CAWTSTGPNTQYF.